The 3 T cell receptor beta chains below all came from one sample that was sequenced in a study of blood T cell repertoires in COVID-19. Data came from immunoSEQ multiplex PCR; TCRdb stores just in-frame clones and leaves some out. The table has 250,000 or so clones, roughly 90% seen once. Sequencing was done on a sample of peripheral blood. The receptors stem from a woman aged 25 to 39 with acute or convalescent COVID-19.

V is TRBV30 and J is TRBJ2-7, with D tentatively TRBD1 (5 bases). The germline V gene encodes CDR1 GTSNPN and CDR2 SVGIG (reference sequence). V was pared by 0 bases and J by 6 bases, with 12 bases between. The CDR3 sequence is 13 residues long. CDR3 sequence reads: CAWSVDSVGEQYF. In DNA form, the CDR3 reads TGTGCCTGGAGTGTCGACAGCGTTGGCGAGCAGTACTTC.

The chain combines TRBV30 with TRBJ2-6, with D tentatively TRBD1 (6 bases). The CDR3 is 17 residues long. CDR1 is GTSNPN and CDR2 is SVGIG in the germline V gene (reference sequence). Trimming took 2 bases from V and 2 from J, leaving 16 bases between them. Here the CDR3 reads CAWSSTGRGAGANVLTF. The CDR3 nucleotides read TGTGCCTGGAGTTCTACAGGGCGAGGTGCTGGGGCCAACGTCCTGACTTTC.

This chain connects TRBV5-1 to TRBJ2-7; 12 bases fit TRBD1. Germline V lookup: CDR1 SGHRS, CDR2 YFSETQ. The V segment lost 4 bases and the J segment 3 bases; nucleotides outside the gene matches: 8. The CDR3 contains 16 residues. The CDR3 sequence is CASSPGDRGLSYEQYF. The CDR3 nucleotides read TGCGCCAGCAGCCCCGGGGACAGGGGGCTTAGCTACGAGCAGTACTTC.